The 6 T cell receptor beta chains below were found in one sample sequenced in a study of Ad26.COV2.S vaccination and SARS-CoV-2 variants. Treatment specified: 15 to 20 received Ad26.COV2.S at low or high dose, single or two shots; several received placebo; per-sample allocation not given. On day 63 after the first injection, vaccine and placebo recipients gave samples. Clones were read by immunoSEQ multiplex PCR, and TCRdb kept only the in-frame ones, dropping some. The table lists 350,000 to 400,000 clones, 75% to 90% of them singletons. The source material was peripheral blood, sampled in a trial of Ad26.COV2.S vaccine versus placebo. All receptors come from a person between 18 and 60 years old who received the Ad26.COV2.S COVID-19 vaccine or a placebo.

The J gene is TRBJ2-1, the V gene TRBV10-3; no clear D. The CDR3 length is 14 residues. Germline CDR1 and CDR2: ENHRY and SYGVKD. V lost 6 bases and J 2 bases, leaving 11 bases between the germline ends. CDR3 region: CAIRDEPAYNEQFF. CDR3 DNA: TGTGCCATCAGGGACGAGCCGGCCTACAATGAGCAGTTCTTC.

The V and J genes are TRBV25-1 and TRBJ1-2; possible D gene TRBD1, 5 bases. Trimming took off 2 bases at V and 4 bases at J, with 11 bases between the two ends. The CDR3 is made up of 14 amino acids. Germline values: CDR1 MGHDK, CDR2 SYGVNS. The CDR3 here is CASSEAQGGYGYTF. CDR3 DNA: TGTGCCAGCAGTGAAGCCCAGGGCGGCTATGGCTACACCTTC.

This chain uses TRBV30 with TRBJ2-5, with 11 bases matching TRBD2. This CDR3 region has 15 residues. Germline V gives CDR1 GTSNPN, CDR2 SVGIG (reference sequence). The V and J ends lost 0 bases and 5 bases, in that order; junction bases with no gene match: 5. The CDR3 DNA sequence: TGTGCCTGGAGTGTACTAGCGGGGGCCAGGGAGACCCAGTACTTC. Its translation is CAWSVLAGARETQYF.

The V call is TRBV13, the J call TRBJ2-7; no definite D call. The CDR3 runs to 13 residues. Germline CDR1 PRHDT, CDR2 FYEKMQ (reference sequence). V gave up 4 bases and J gave up 3 bases, with 10 bases separating them. CDR3 in DNA: TGTGCCAGCAGCTCCTCACCGGGCTACGAGCAGTACTTC. It encodes CASSSSPGYEQYF.

This chain links TRBV5-5 with TRBJ1-3; D is perhaps TRBD1 (5 bases). This CDR3 contains 15 residues. Germline V gene data show CDR1 as SGHKS and CDR2 as YYEKEE (reference sequence). V was cut by 0 bases and J by 3 bases, with 10 bases left in between. The CDR3 bases are TGTGCCAGCAGCTTGGGGGAGGGGAATGGAAACACCATATATTTT. Its translation is CASSLGEGNGNTIYF. The full variable domain, in which reference TRBV5-5 and TRBJ1-3 provide the parts outside the CDR3, is DAGVTQSPTHLIKTRGQQVTLRCSPISGHKSVSWYQQVLGQGPQFIFQYYEKEERGRGNFPDRFSARQFPNYSSELNVNALLLGDSALYLCASSLGEGNGNTIYFGEGSWLTVV.

There are a few counts of this clone. The V gene is TRBV6-2 or TRBV6-3, the J gene TRBJ2-2; 8 bases align to TRBD2. This CDR3 is 17 amino acids long. After removal of 0 bases from V and 3 bases from J, the junction contained 6 bases not matched to a gene. Germline CDR1 MNHEY, CDR2 SVGEGT. The CDR3 DNA reads as TGTGCCAGCAGTTACTCTGAGATTAGCGGGGACACCGGGGAGCTGTTTTTT. Amino acid sequence: CASSYSEISGDTGELFF.